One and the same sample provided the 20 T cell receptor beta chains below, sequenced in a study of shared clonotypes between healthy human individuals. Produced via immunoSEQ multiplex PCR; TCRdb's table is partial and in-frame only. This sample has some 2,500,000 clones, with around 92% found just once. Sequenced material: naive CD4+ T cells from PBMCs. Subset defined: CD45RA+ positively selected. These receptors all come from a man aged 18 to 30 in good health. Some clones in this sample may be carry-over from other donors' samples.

The CDR3 coding sequence is TGTGCCAGCAGCGCCCGTCACCTCCAACCTGAATGGCAGCCCCAGCATTTT. Its translation: CASSARHLQPEWQPQHF. V gene TRBV11-3 combines with J gene TRBJ1-5; no firm D call. Trimming removed 5 bases at V and 7 bases at J, with 24 bases between. The V gene's germline CDR1 is SGHNT and CDR2 YENEEA. CDR3 length: 17 amino acids. Looking up the rest from reference TRBV11-3 and TRBJ1-5 gives the full variable domain: EAGVVQSPRYKIIEKKQPVAFWCNPISGHNTLYWYLQNLGQGPELLIRYENEEAVDDSQLPKDRFSAERLKGVDSTLKIQPAELGDSAVYLCASSARHLQPEWQPQHFGDGTRLSIL.

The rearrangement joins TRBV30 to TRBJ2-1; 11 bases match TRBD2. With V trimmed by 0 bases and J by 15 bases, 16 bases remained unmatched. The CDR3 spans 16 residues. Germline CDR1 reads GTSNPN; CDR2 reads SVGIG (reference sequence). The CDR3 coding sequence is TGTGCCTGGAGTGTACGGGGGCTAGCGGGAGGTGGGCTTCGGTTCTTC. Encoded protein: CAWSVRGLAGGGLRFF.

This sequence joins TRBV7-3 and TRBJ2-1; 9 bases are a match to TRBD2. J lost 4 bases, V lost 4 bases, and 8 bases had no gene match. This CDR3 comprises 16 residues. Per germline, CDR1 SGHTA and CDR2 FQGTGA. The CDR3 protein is CASSYHRTSAYNEQFF. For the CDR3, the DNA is TGTGCCAGCAGCTACCACAGGACTAGCGCGTACAATGAGCAGTTCTTC.

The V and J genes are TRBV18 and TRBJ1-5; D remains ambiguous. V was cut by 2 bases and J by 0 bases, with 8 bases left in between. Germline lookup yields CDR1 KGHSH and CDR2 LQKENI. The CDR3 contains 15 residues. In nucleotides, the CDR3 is TGTGCCAGCTCACCAGGCCGTCCTAGCAATCAGCCCCAGCATTTT. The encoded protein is CASSPGRPSNQPQHF.

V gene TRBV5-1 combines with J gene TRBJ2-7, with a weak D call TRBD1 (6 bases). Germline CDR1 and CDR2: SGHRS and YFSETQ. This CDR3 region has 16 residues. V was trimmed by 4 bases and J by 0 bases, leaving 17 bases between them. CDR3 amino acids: CASSAGADRSSYEQYF. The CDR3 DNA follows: TGCGCCAGCAGCGCCGGGGCCGACAGGAGCTCCTACGAGCAGTACTTC.

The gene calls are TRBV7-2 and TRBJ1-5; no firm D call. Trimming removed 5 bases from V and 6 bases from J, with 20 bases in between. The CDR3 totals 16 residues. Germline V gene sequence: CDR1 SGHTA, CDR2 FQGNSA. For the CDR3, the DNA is TGTGCCAGCAGCCCCGTCGGCACGGTGAGTGGTCAGCCCCAGCATTTT. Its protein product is CASSPVGTVSGQPQHF.

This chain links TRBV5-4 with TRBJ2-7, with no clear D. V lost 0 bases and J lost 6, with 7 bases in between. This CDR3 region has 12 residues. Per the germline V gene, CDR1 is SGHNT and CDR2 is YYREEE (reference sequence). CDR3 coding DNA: TGTGCCAGCAGCTTGGCTCTCGCCGAGCAGTACTTC. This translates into CASSLALAEQYF.

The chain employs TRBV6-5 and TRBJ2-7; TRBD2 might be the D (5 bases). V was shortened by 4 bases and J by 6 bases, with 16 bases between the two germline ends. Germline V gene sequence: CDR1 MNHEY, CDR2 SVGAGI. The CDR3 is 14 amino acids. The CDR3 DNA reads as TGTGCCAGCAGTTCCCCCGGGGTCTTAATCGAGCAGTACTTC. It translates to CASSSPGVLIEQYF.

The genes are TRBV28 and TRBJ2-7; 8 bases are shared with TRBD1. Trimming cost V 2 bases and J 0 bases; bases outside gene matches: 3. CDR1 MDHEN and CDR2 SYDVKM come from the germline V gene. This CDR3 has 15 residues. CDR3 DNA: TGTGCCAGCAGTTTAGGGACAGGCAACTCCTACGAGCAGTACTTC. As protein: CASSLGTGNSYEQYF.

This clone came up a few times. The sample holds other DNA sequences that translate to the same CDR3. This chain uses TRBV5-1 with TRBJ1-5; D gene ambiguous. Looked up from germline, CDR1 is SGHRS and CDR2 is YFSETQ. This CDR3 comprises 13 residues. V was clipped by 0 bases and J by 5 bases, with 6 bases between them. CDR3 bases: TGCGCCAGCAGCTTGGTTCCGGATCAGCCCCAGCATTTT. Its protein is CASSLVPDQPQHF.

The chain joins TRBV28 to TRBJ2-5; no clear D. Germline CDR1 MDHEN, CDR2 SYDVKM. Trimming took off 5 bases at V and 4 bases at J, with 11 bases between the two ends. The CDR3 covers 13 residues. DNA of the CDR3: TGTGCCAGCAGTGAGATCGGACGAGAGACCCAGTACTTC. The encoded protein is CASSEIGRETQYF.

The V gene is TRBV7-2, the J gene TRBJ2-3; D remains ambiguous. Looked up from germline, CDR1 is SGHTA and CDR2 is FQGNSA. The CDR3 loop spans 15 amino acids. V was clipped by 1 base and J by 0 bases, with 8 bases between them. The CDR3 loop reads CASSLVSSSTDTQYF. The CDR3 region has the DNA TGTGCCAGCAGCTTAGTGTCCTCTAGCACAGATACGCAGTATTTT.

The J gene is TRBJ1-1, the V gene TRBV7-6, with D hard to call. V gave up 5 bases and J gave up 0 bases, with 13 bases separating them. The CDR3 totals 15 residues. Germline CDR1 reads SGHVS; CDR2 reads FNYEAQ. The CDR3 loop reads CASSPRTEMNTEAFF. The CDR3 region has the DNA TGTGCCAGCAGCCCCCGGACCGAGATGAACACTGAAGCTTTCTTT.

CDR3 in DNA: TGTGCTCTCCGGGACAGAAGTAAAGAGACCCAGTACTTC. Its protein is CALRDRSKETQYF. The chain joins TRBV28 to TRBJ2-5; 7 nucleotides match TRBD1. The germline V gene has CDR1 MDHEN and CDR2 SYDVKM. The CDR3 length is 13 residues.

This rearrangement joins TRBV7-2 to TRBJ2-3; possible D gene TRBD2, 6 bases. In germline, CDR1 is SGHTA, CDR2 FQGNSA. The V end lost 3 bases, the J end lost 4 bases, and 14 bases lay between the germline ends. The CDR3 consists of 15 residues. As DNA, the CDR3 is TGTGCCAGCAGCTTCCGGAGGGTAGGTGCAGATACGCAGTATTTT. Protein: CASSFRRVGADTQYF.

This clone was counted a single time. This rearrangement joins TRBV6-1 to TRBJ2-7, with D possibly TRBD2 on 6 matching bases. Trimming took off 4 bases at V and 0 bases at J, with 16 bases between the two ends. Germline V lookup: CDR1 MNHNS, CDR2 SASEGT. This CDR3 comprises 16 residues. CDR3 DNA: TGTGCCAGCAGTGGGTCTCTAGCGTCTAGCTCCTACGAGCAGTACTTC. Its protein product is CASSGSLASSSYEQYF.

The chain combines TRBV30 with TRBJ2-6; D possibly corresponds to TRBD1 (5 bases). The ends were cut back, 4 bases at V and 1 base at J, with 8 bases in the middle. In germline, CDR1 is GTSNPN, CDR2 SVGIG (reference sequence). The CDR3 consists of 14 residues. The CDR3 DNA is TGTGCCTGGAAGGGGCCATCTGGGGCCAACGTCCTGACTTTC. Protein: CAWKGPSGANVLTF.

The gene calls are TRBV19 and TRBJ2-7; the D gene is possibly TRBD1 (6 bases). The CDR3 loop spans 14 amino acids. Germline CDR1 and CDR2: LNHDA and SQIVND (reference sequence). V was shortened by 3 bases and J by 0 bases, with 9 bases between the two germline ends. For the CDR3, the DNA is TGTGCCAGTAGTATTCGACAGGACTCCTACGAGCAGTACTTC. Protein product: CASSIRQDSYEQYF.

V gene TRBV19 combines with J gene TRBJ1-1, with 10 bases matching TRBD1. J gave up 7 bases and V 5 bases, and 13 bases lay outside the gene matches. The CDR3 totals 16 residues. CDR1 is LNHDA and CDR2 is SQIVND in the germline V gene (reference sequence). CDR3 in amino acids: CASSSPRTGGVVEAFF. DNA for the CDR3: TGTGCCAGTAGTTCCCCCCGGACAGGGGGAGTAGTTGAAGCTTTCTTT. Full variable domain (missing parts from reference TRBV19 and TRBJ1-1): DGGITQSPKYLFRKEGQNVTLSCEQNLNHDAMYWYRQDPGQGLRLIYYSQIVNDFQKGDIAEGYSVSREKKESFPLTVTSAQKNPTAFYLCASSSPRTGGVVEAFFGQGTRLTVV.

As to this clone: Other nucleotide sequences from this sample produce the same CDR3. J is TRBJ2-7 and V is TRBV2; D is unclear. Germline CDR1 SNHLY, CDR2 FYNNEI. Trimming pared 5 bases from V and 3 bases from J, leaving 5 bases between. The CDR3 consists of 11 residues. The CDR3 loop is CASSRSYEQYF. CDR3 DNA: TGTGCCAGCAGTCGCAGCTACGAGCAGTACTTC.